What follows are 11 T cell receptor beta chains derived from one specimen sequenced in a study of blood T cell repertoires in COVID-19. Assay used: immunoSEQ multiplex PCR; TCRdb lists only in-frame clones, some missing. The sample has roughly 130,000 clones; about 70% are singletons. Sequenced: peripheral blood. The receptor source for this set is a man older than 75 with acute or convalescent COVID-19.

The rearrangement joins TRBV18 to TRBJ1-1; D remains ambiguous. Germline V gives CDR1 KGHSH, CDR2 LQKENI. The V end lost 8 bases, the J end lost 2 bases, and 9 bases lay between the germline ends. The CDR3 runs 12 residues. This CDR3 reads CASRGLNTEAFF. The CDR3, as DNA: TGTGCCAGCAGAGGGCTCAACACTGAAGCTTTCTTT.

There are a few counts of this clone. The V call is TRBV10-2, the J call TRBJ1-5, with TRBD1 matching 8 bases. J lost 5 bases, V lost 4 bases, and 4 bases had no gene match. Germline V lookup: CDR1 WSHSY, CDR2 SAAADI. CDR3 length equals 14 residues. CDR3: CASSGTGLYQPQHF. The CDR3 nucleotides are TGCGCCAGCAGTGGGACAGGGTTATATCAGCCCCAGCATTTT.

The genes are TRBV18 and TRBJ2-7; D is possibly TRBD1 (6 bases). Germline lookup yields CDR1 KGHSH and CDR2 LQKENI. V lost 4 bases and J 2 bases, leaving 15 bases between the germline ends. The CDR3 has 15 residues. CDR3 coding DNA: TGTGCCAGCTCACAAGGACAGAGTAACACCTACGAGCAGTACTTC. Its protein product is CASSQGQSNTYEQYF.

The chain employs TRBV23-1 and TRBJ1-5; 8 bases match TRBD1. TRBV23-1 is labeled an ORF, and its function is uncertain. Trimming took 8 bases from V and 6 from J; bases not matched to a gene: 18. This CDR3 contains 17 residues. The CDR3 DNA sequence: TGCGCCAGCGACCCCCACCGGACAGGGACGTCTTCTCAGCCCCAGCATTTT. It codes for CASDPHRTGTSSQPQHF.

This clone was picked up one time. The V and J genes are TRBV27 and TRBJ1-1; D perhaps matches TRBD1 (6 bases). V was shortened by 9 bases and J by 1 base, with 15 bases between the two germline ends. The V gene's germline CDR1 is MNHEY and CDR2 SMNVEV (reference sequence). The CDR3 has 14 residues. For the CDR3, the DNA is TGTGCCAGTACCAGACTCAGGGGGAACACTGAAGCTTTCTTT. It yields the protein CASTRLRGNTEAFF.

This chain uses TRBV4-2 with TRBJ1-1; no reliable D call. Germline CDR1 is LGHNA and CDR2 is YNFKEQ. The CDR3 is 13 amino acids. Trimming took 4 bases from V and 5 from J, leaving 11 bases between them. DNA for the CDR3: TGTGCCAGCAGCCGGTCTGACTCGACTGAAGCTTTCTTT. Translating it yields CASSRSDSTEAFF.

With regard to this clone: The junction does not match germline at one end; this may be a read error. V usage is TRBV7-7 and J usage is TRBJ2-3; 15 positions agree with TRBD2. Germline assignment: CDR1 SSHAT and CDR2 FNYEAQ (reference sequence). The CDR3 is 16 residues long. The CDR3 region has the DNA TGTGCTAGCAGCCGGACTAGCGGGGGGGCCGGTGATACGCAGTATTTT. Encoded protein: CASSRTSGGAGDTQYF.

This clone came up a few times. The chain carries TRBV2 and TRBJ1-2, with TRBD1 matching over 7 bases. With 4 bases clipped from V and 13 bases from J, the junction kept 9 bases outside the gene matches. The CDR3 runs 12 residues. In germline, CDR1 is SNHLY, CDR2 FYNNEI. CDR3 residues: CASSAWDSFCTF. CDR3 sequence (DNA): TGTGCCAGCAGTGCCTGGGACAGTTTCTGCACCTTC.

This chain's CDR3 is CASSPGGQGISYEQYF. CDR3 sequence (DNA): TGTGCCAGCAGCCCAGGCGGGCAGGGGATCTCCTACGAGCAGTACTTC. The chain has TRBV9 and TRBJ2-7, with D perhaps matching TRBD1 (6 bases). The CDR3 runs 16 residues. Between the trimmed V and J ends, which lost 4 bases and 0 bases, there was a span of 17 bases. CDR1 and CDR2 from the germline V gene are SGDLS and YYNGEE.

V usage is TRBV7-2 and J usage is TRBJ2-5; D might be TRBD1 (5 bases). Germline CDR1 reads SGHTA; CDR2 reads FQGNSA. The ends were cut back, 1 base at V and 7 bases at J, with 13 bases in the middle. CDR3 size: 14 residues. CDR3 sequence (DNA): TGTGCCAGCAGCTTAGACAGCCTCAGGGCGACCCAGTACTTC. Amino acids: CASSLDSLRATQYF.

The chain has TRBV4-2 and TRBJ1-3; the match to TRBD1 covers 8 bases. Germline values: CDR1 LGHNA, CDR2 YNFKEQ. The CDR3 runs 15 residues. Trimming cost V 4 bases and J 0 bases; bases outside gene matches: 2. Here the CDR3 reads CASSPDRGSGNTIYF. The DNA for the CDR3 is TGTGCCAGCAGCCCAGACAGGGGCTCTGGAAACACCATATATTTT.